These T cell receptor beta chains were read from a single sample in a study of breast tumors, draining lymph nodes, adjacent tissues. TCRdb re-analysed the multiplex PCR reads in MiXCR, keeping a single row per CDR3 protein. The sample has 11,000 or so distinct CDR3 sequences, 35% to 40% seen once. Source material: breast tumor tissue. These receptors all come from a female donor with breast cancer. Some clones in this sample may be carry-over from other donors' samples. The CDR3 runs from the conserved cysteine through the conserved F or W. Fields, in order: V gene, D gene, J gene, clone size, CDR3 protein, CDR3 DNA. The D gene is left open where the match is weak. A row's size may be missing; if present it is once, few, many or a size class.

V gene: TRBV2
D gene: NA
J gene: TRBJ2-1
clone size: many
CDR3 protein: CASKGELYNEQFF
CDR3 DNA: TGTGCCAGCAAAGGGGAGCTATACAATGAGCAGTTCTTC

V gene: TRBV28
D gene: NA
J gene: TRBJ2-3
clone size: many
CDR3 protein: CASSLWGPTATQYF
CDR3 DNA: TGTGCCAGCAGTTTATGGGGGCCGACAGCTACGCAGTATTTT

V gene: TRBV24-1
D gene: NA
J gene: TRBJ2-1
clone size: many
CDR3 protein: CATSDLQHNEQFF
CDR3 DNA: TGTGCCACCAGTGATTTGCAACACAATGAGCAGTTCTTC

V gene: TRBV6-1
D gene: TRBD1
J gene: TRBJ2-7
clone size: many
CDR3 protein: CASRGQGAPAGHYEQYF
CDR3 DNA: TGTGCCAGCAGGGGACAGGGGGCACCCGCCGGACACTACGAGCAGTACTTC

V gene: TRBV10-3
D gene: TRBD2
J gene: TRBJ2-1
clone size: NA
CDR3 protein: CAISESGTSGRTYNEQFF
CDR3 DNA: TGTGCCATCAGTGAGAGCGGGACTAGCGGGAGAACCTACAATGAGCAGTTCTTC

V gene: TRBV18
D gene: TRBD1
J gene: TRBJ1-3
clone size: many
CDR3 protein: CASSPPGQRNTIYF
CDR3 DNA: TGTGCCAGCTCACCACCGGGACAGAGAAACACCATATATTTT

V gene: TRBV5-4
D gene: NA
J gene: TRBJ1-4
clone size: many
CDR3 protein: CASSWGSGATNEKLFF
CDR3 DNA: TGTGCCAGCAGCTGGGGAAGCGGGGCAACTAATGAAAAACTGTTTTTT

V gene: TRBV6-6
D gene: NA
J gene: TRBJ1-2
clone size: many
CDR3 protein: CASRAALIYGYTF
CDR3 DNA: TGTGCCAGCAGGGCGGCACTAATCTATGGCTACACCTTC

V gene: TRBV2
D gene: NA
J gene: TRBJ1-5
clone size: NA
CDR3 protein: CASSFPPSQGQPQHF
CDR3 DNA: TGTGCCAGCAGTTTCCCCCCCTCTCAGGGACAGCCCCAGCATTTT

V gene: TRBV6-5
D gene: NA
J gene: TRBJ1-6
clone size: medium-sized
CDR3 protein: CASSYGGESPLHF
CDR3 DNA: TGTGCCAGCAGTTACGGTGGGGAGTCACCCCTCCACTTT

V gene: TRBV20-1
D gene: TRBD2
J gene: TRBJ2-3
clone size: NA
CDR3 protein: CSASDSGSADTQYF
CDR3 DNA: TGCAGTGCTAGCGATAGCGGGAGCGCAGATACGCAGTATTTT

V gene: TRBV20-1
D gene: NA
J gene: TRBJ2-5
clone size: NA
CDR3 protein: CSATPPETQYF
CDR3 DNA: TGCAGTGCTACCCCTCCAGAGACCCAGTACTTC

V gene: TRBV28
D gene: TRBD1
J gene: TRBJ2-5
clone size: many
CDR3 protein: CASSRGQAEETQYF
CDR3 DNA: TGTGCCAGCAGCCGGGGACAGGCCGAAGAGACCCAGTACTTC

V gene: TRBV19
D gene: NA
J gene: TRBJ2-5
clone size: NA
CDR3 protein: CASSTDANQETQYF
CDR3 DNA: TGTGCCAGTAGTACAGACGCTAATCAAGAGACCCAGTACTTC

V gene: TRBV3-1
D gene: NA
J gene: TRBJ2-7
clone size: medium-sized
CDR3 protein: CASSSSSRGYEQYF
CDR3 DNA: TGTGCCAGCAGCTCCTCAAGTCGGGGTTACGAGCAGTACTTC

V gene: TRBV5-8
D gene: NA
J gene: TRBJ1-5
clone size: NA
CDR3 protein: CASSLRLRGFQPQHF
CDR3 DNA: TGTGCCAGCAGCTTGAGATTAAGGGGGTTCCAGCCCCAGCATTTT

V gene: TRBV28
D gene: NA
J gene: TRBJ1-5
clone size: NA
CDR3 protein: CAGSLGPQMKGRSAQPQHF
CDR3 DNA: TGTGCCGGCAGTTTAGGCCCCCAAATGAAGGGGCGGTCGGCGCAGCCCCAGCATTTT

V gene: TRBV6-1
D gene: NA
J gene: TRBJ1-6
clone size: many
CDR3 protein: CASSEFSRSFGALHF
CDR3 DNA: TGTGCCAGCAGTGAATTTTCACGGTCCTTTGGAGCCCTCCACTTT

V gene: TRBV7-2
D gene: NA
J gene: TRBJ2-1
clone size: many
CDR3 protein: CASSLGHGLINEQFF
CDR3 DNA: TGTGCCAGCAGCTTGGGGCATGGACTAATCAATGAGCAGTTCTTC

V gene: TRBV20-1
D gene: NA
J gene: TRBJ1-1
clone size: few
CDR3 protein: CSARWAEAFF
CDR3 DNA: TGCAGTGCTAGATGGGCTGAAGCTTTCTTT

V gene: TRBV10-3
D gene: TRBD1
J gene: TRBJ1-6
clone size: medium-sized
CDR3 protein: CAISESSGGQGSLLHF
CDR3 DNA: TGTGCCATCAGTGAGTCATCAGGGGGGCAGGGAAGTCTCCTCCACTTT

V gene: TRBV7-9
D gene: NA
J gene: TRBJ2-5
clone size: once
CDR3 protein: CASRLSEETQYF
CDR3 DNA: TGTGCCAGCAGGTTGTCAGAAGAGACCCAGTACTTC

V gene: TRBV5-6
D gene: TRBD1
J gene: TRBJ1-6
clone size: many
CDR3 protein: CASSSTPGQYNSPLHF
CDR3 DNA: TGTGCCAGCAGCTCGACCCCGGGACAGTATAATTCACCCCTCCACTTT

V gene: TRBV18
D gene: TRBD1
J gene: TRBJ1-6
clone size: few
CDR3 protein: CASSPAGQTYNSPPHF
CDR3 DNA: TGTGCCAGCTCACCAGCGGGACAGACATATAATTCACCCCCCCACTTT

V gene: TRBV6-1
D gene: TRBD1
J gene: TRBJ1-4
clone size: many
CDR3 protein: CASSSGTGGSNEKLFF
CDR3 DNA: TGTGCCAGCAGTTCCGGGACAGGGGGCTCAAATGAAAAACTGTTTTTT

V gene: TRBV20-1
D gene: TRBD2
J gene: TRBJ2-7
clone size: NA
CDR3 protein: CSANPLGGGRTSYEQYF
CDR3 DNA: TGCAGTGCTAATCCTCTTGGAGGCGGGAGGACCTCCTACGAGCAGTACTTC

V gene: TRBV19
D gene: NA
J gene: TRBJ2-1
clone size: NA
CDR3 protein: CASSIRGRDNEQFF
CDR3 DNA: TGTGCCAGTAGTATTCGGGGTCGGGACAATGAGCAGTTCTTC

V gene: TRBV7-8
D gene: NA
J gene: TRBJ2-5
clone size: NA
CDR3 protein: CASSLAWAGCREETQYF
CDR3 DNA: TGTGCCAGCAGCTTAGCGTGGGCAGGGTGTAGGGAAGAGACCCAGTACTTC

V gene: TRBV7-6
D gene: NA
J gene: TRBJ1-5
clone size: many
CDR3 protein: CASSLGTGHQPQHF
CDR3 DNA: TGTGCCAGCAGCTTAGGGACTGGTCATCAGCCCCAGCATTTT

V gene: TRBV2
D gene: TRBD1
J gene: TRBJ2-1
clone size: medium-sized
CDR3 protein: CASRMGQSSYNEQFF
CDR3 DNA: TGTGCCAGCAGGATGGGACAGAGCTCCTACAATGAGCAGTTCTTC

V gene: TRBV20-1
D gene: TRBD2
J gene: TRBJ2-3
clone size: NA
CDR3 protein: CSARHTSVDTQYF
CDR3 DNA: TGCAGTGCTAGACATACTAGCGTGGATACGCAGTATTTT